What follows are 25 T cell receptor beta chains derived from one specimen sequenced in a study of shared clonotypes between healthy human individuals. Produced via immunoSEQ multiplex PCR; TCRdb's table is partial and in-frame only. The sample yields about 680,000 clones, more than 70% seen once. The specimen was memory CD4+ T cells sorted from blood. Subset of the sample: CD45RA-negative fraction. These receptors were obtained from a woman between 25 and 40 years old in good health.

This clone was counted a single time. In the same sample, other DNA sequences code for this CDR3. This sequence joins TRBV2 and TRBJ2-3; D might be TRBD2 (6 bases). CDR1 SNHLY and CDR2 FYNNEI come from the germline V gene. V was trimmed by 7 bases and J by 3 bases, leaving 11 bases between them. CDR3 length: 13 amino acids. For the CDR3, the DNA is TGTGCCAGCACCGGAGGGAGAACAGATACGCAGTATTTT. This translates into CASTGGRTDTQYF.

The V and J genes are TRBV4-2 and TRBJ2-1; D unclear. There are 14 residues in the CDR3. V was cut by 4 bases and J by 4 bases, with 11 bases left in between. Germline V gene lookup returns CDR1 LGHNA and CDR2 YNFKEQ. The CDR3 protein is CASSPPGPYNEQFF. Written as DNA, the CDR3 is TGTGCCAGCAGCCCGCCCGGGCCTTACAATGAGCAGTTCTTC.

The V gene is TRBV6-5, the J gene TRBJ2-1; TRBD2 matches 8 bases. CDR1 and CDR2 (germline): MNHEY, SVGAGI. The CDR3 is 15 residues long. V lost 5 bases and J lost 4; bases outside the gene matches: 7. The CDR3 bases are TGTGCCAGCAGTGCCGGGACTAGTTTATACAATGAGCAGTTCTTC. It codes for CASSAGTSLYNEQFF.

The genes are TRBV5-1 and TRBJ1-2; D gene uncertain. V was trimmed by 4 bases and J by 3 bases, leaving 16 bases between them. There are 15 residues in the CDR3. Germline V gene lookup returns CDR1 SGHRS and CDR2 YFSETQ. CDR3 nucleotide sequence: TGCGCCAGCAGCCCGACGGGCGCAGAATACTATGGCTACACCTTC. Translated: CASSPTGAEYYGYTF.

The chain links TRBV12-5 to TRBJ2-5, with D hard to call. Germline V CDR1 and CDR2: LGHNT, FRNRAP. The V and J ends lost 0 bases and 5 bases respectively, with 4 bases between them. The CDR3 has 12 residues. CDR3 loop: CASGLVGETQYF. CDR3 nucleotides: TGTGCTAGTGGTTTGGTTGGTGAGACCCAGTACTTC.

The V call is TRBV28, the J call TRBJ2-7; unclear D gene. In germline, CDR1 is MDHEN, CDR2 SYDVKM. Trimming removed 2 bases from V and 2 bases from J, with 10 bases in between. This CDR3 region has 14 residues. CDR3 protein: CASSLSRAPYEQYF. The CDR3 DNA sequence: TGTGCCAGCAGTTTAAGTAGGGCCCCCTACGAGCAGTACTTC.

J is TRBJ2-7 and V is TRBV5-1; 7 bases are shared with TRBD2. V shed 4 bases, J shed 2 bases, and the junction held 6 bases outside the gene matches. Looked up from germline, CDR1 is SGHRS and CDR2 is YFSETQ. The CDR3 loop spans 14 amino acids. This CDR3 reads CASSAASGPYEQYF. The CDR3 bases are TGCGCCAGCAGCGCGGCTAGCGGCCCCTACGAGCAGTACTTC.

To note about this clone: The same CDR3 also results from other DNA sequences found in this sample. The chain combines TRBV2 with TRBJ2-5; D unresolved. The CDR3 runs to 12 residues. Trimming took off 3 bases at V and 4 bases at J, with 6 bases between the two ends. Per germline, CDR1 SNHLY and CDR2 FYNNEI. The CDR3 sequence is CASSERRETQYF. In nucleotides, the CDR3 is TGTGCCAGCAGTGAGAGACGAGAGACCCAGTACTTC.

The gene calls are TRBV5-4 and TRBJ2-2, with 12 bases matching TRBD1. The junction had 15 bases not matched to a gene; V was cut back by 5 bases and J by 7 bases. Looked up from germline, CDR1 is SGHNT and CDR2 is YYREEE (reference sequence). The CDR3 is made up of 18 amino acids. This CDR3 is CASSPLSPGQGAGGELFF. CDR3 bases: TGTGCCAGCAGTCCCCTGTCTCCGGGACAGGGGGCCGGCGGGGAGCTGTTTTTT.

This chain links TRBV19 with TRBJ2-7, with D maybe TRBD2 (5 bases). V lost 8 bases and J 1 base, leaving 21 bases between the germline ends. The germline V gene has CDR1 LNHDA and CDR2 SQIVND (reference sequence). The CDR3 runs 16 residues. The CDR3 spells CASGQAPLAKSYEQYF. The CDR3 DNA is TGTGCCAGTGGCCAGGCCCCTTTAGCGAAGTCCTACGAGCAGTACTTC.

The chain combines TRBV7-3 with TRBJ2-2; no clear D gene. V was pared by 5 bases and J by 4 bases, with 14 bases between. The CDR3 runs 15 residues. The V gene's germline CDR1 is SGHTA and CDR2 FQGTGA. The CDR3 sequence: CASSPPGPTTGELFF. The CDR3 nucleotides read TGTGCCAGCAGCCCTCCTGGTCCTACCACCGGGGAGCTGTTTTTT.

The chain uses TRBV7-9 and TRBJ2-1, with D possibly matching TRBD2 (6 bases). The CDR3 length is 13 residues. The V and J ends lost 3 bases and 10 bases respectively, with 13 bases between them. Per the germline V gene, CDR1 is SEHNR and CDR2 is FQNEAQ (reference sequence). DNA for the CDR3: TGTGCCAGCAGCTTGGGGACTCGGGGGGAGCAGTTCTTC. Translated: CASSLGTRGEQFF.

The chain combines TRBV14 with TRBJ2-1; either TRBD1 or TRBD2 may supply D (5 bases each). The CDR3 runs to 15 residues. Trimming removed 0 bases from V and 13 bases from J, with 19 bases in between. Germline V gene lookup returns CDR1 SGHDN and CDR2 FVKESK. The CDR3 loop is CASSQDLFRGRRQFF. The CDR3 DNA is TGTGCCAGCAGCCAAGATTTATTCCGGGGCCGACGACAGTTCTTC.

This clone was seen a few times. The gene calls are TRBV7-2 and TRBJ1-2; possible D gene TRBD1, 5 bases. Germline V gene sequence: CDR1 SGHTA, CDR2 FQGNSA. The CDR3 sequence is 14 residues long. With 2 bases removed from V and 3 bases from J, the gap between germline ends came to 10 bases. The DNA for the CDR3 is TGTGCCAGCAGCTTACAGGGTGGGGACTATGGCTACACCTTC. Translated: CASSLQGGDYGYTF. The full variable domain, rest sourced from reference TRBV7-2 and TRBJ1-2, is GAGVSQSPSNKVTEKGKDVELRCDPISGHTALYWYRQSLGQGLEFLIYFQGNSAPDKSGLPSDRFSAERTGGSVSTLTIQRTQQEDSAVYLCASSLQGGDYGYTFGSGTRLTVV.

The chain is built from TRBV5-4 and TRBJ2-1, with 14 positions matching TRBD2. From germline, CDR1 is SGHNT and CDR2 YYREEE (reference sequence). The CDR3 loop spans 15 amino acids. V shed 0 bases, J shed 10 bases, and the junction held 3 bases outside the gene matches. In nucleotides, the CDR3 is TGTGCCAGCAGCTTGGCGACTAGCGGGAGGGGCGAGCAGTTCTTC. This translates into CASSLATSGRGEQFF. Together with reference TRBV5-4 and TRBJ2-1, the CDR3 gives the full variable domain: ETGVTQSPTHLIKTRGQQVTLRCSSQSGHNTVSWYQQALGQGPQFIFQYYREEENGRGNFPPRFSGLQFPNYSSELNVNALELDDSALYLCASSLATSGRGEQFFGPGTRLTVL.

Regarding this clone: At the DNA level, this CDR3 is encoded by other sequences in the same sample as well. The genes are TRBV2 and TRBJ2-7, with 11 bases that match TRBD2. Germline V gene data show CDR1 as SNHLY and CDR2 as FYNNEI. The CDR3 is 14 residues long. J gave up 6 bases and V 1 base, and 2 bases lay outside the gene matches. CDR3 region: CASSEGLAGGEQYF. CDR3 nucleotide sequence: TGTGCCAGCAGTGAAGGTCTAGCGGGAGGCGAGCAGTACTTC.

The CDR3 DNA reads TGTGCCAGCAGCGTCGACAGCTACACCGGGGAGCTGTTTTTT. Its protein is CASSVDSYTGELFF. This chain joins TRBV5-4 and TRBJ2-2, with a tentative D call TRBD1 (5 bases). This CDR3 comprises 14 residues. Trimming took 4 bases from V and 3 from J, leaving 10 bases between them. Germline values: CDR1 SGHNT, CDR2 YYREEE (reference sequence).

By sample fraction, this clone is medium-sized. This chain joins TRBV27 and TRBJ2-6, with D tentatively TRBD1 or TRBD2 (6 bases each). V lost 1 base to trimming and J lost 1 base, with 14 bases between them. CDR1 is MNHEY, CDR2 SMNVEV, per germline (reference sequence). The CDR3 spans 18 residues. The CDR3 coding sequence is TGTGCCAGCAGTTTATTTCGGGGGCGCGATTCTGGGGCCAACGTCCTGACTTTC. Translated, it gives CASSLFRGRDSGANVLTF. Together with reference TRBV27 and TRBJ2-6, the CDR3 gives the full variable domain: EAQVTQNPRYLITVTGKKLTVTCSQNMNHEYMSWYRQDPGLGLRQIYYSMNVEVTDKGDVPEGYKVSRKEKRNFPLILESPSPNQTSLYFCASSLFRGRDSGANVLTFGAGSRLTVL.

This clone occurred many times. The genes are TRBV5-1 and TRBJ2-7; 8 nucleotides match TRBD1. CDR3 length: 15 amino acids. The germline CDR1 and CDR2 sequences are SGHRS and YFSETQ. J was trimmed by 5 bases and V by 0 bases; bases with no gene match: 7. CDR3 in amino acids: CASSLVRTGMDEQYF. CDR3 nucleotides: TGCGCCAGCAGCTTGGTCCGGACAGGGATGGACGAGCAGTACTTC.

The chain couples TRBV28 to TRBJ1-2, with D maybe TRBD1 (6 bases). CDR1 and CDR2 (germline): MDHEN, SYDVKM. This CDR3 region has 12 residues. V was pared by 7 bases and J by 8 bases, with 14 bases between. The CDR3 DNA follows: TGTGCCAGCACGCGGGCAGGGGAAGGCTACACCTTC. It yields the protein CASTRAGEGYTF.

This chain joins TRBV27 and TRBJ2-3, with D possibly TRBD1 on 6 matching bases. Germline CDR1 and CDR2: MNHEY and SMNVEV (reference sequence). Trimming shortened V by 5 bases and J by 1 base, and 19 bases separated the two germline ends. The CDR3 is made up of 17 amino acids. CDR3 nucleotides: TGTGCCAGCAGTCCCGGCTGGGGGCGCGGCGGCACAGATACGCAGTATTTT. Amino acids: CASSPGWGRGGTDTQYF.

This clone was recorded once. The chain links TRBV18 to TRBJ1-2, with 9 bases fitting TRBD1. The CDR3 is 16 residues long. Germline V gives CDR1 KGHSH, CDR2 LQKENI. With V trimmed by 4 bases and J by 4 bases, 10 bases remained unmatched. The CDR3 sequence is CASSLPGQGDAYGYTF. CDR3 nucleotide sequence: TGTGCCAGCTCACTCCCGGGACAGGGAGATGCCTATGGCTACACCTTC.

This clone was observed a few times. This chain links TRBV10-2 with TRBJ2-1; no reliable D call. The V end lost 7 bases, the J end lost 4 bases, and 5 bases lay between the germline ends. Per germline, CDR1 WSHSY and CDR2 SAAADI. The CDR3 spans 11 residues. The CDR3 DNA is TGCGCCAGCATGCAGTACAATGAGCAGTTCTTC. Protein: CASMQYNEQFF.

V is TRBV7-7 and J is TRBJ2-7; 12 bases fit TRBD2. The CDR3 is 14 amino acids. Trimming removed 2 bases from V and 9 bases from J; junction bases left unmatched: 5. Germline V lookup: CDR1 SSHAT, CDR2 FNYEAQ (reference sequence). The CDR3 DNA follows: TGTGCCAGCAGCTTATCGACTAGCGGGAGTGTGCAGTACTTC. The encoded protein is CASSLSTSGSVQYF.

The sample holds one count of this clone. This chain connects TRBV6-4 to TRBJ1-2; 10 bases align to TRBD1. The J segment lost 7 bases and the V segment lost 0 bases, leaving 8 bases of the junction unmatched. Germline CDR1 reads MRHNA; CDR2 reads SNTAGT. The CDR3 is 16 amino acids. CDR3: CASSDSGTGDLAGYTF. CDR3 nucleotides: TGTGCCAGCAGTGACTCCGGGACAGGGGATCTGGCTGGCTACACCTTC.